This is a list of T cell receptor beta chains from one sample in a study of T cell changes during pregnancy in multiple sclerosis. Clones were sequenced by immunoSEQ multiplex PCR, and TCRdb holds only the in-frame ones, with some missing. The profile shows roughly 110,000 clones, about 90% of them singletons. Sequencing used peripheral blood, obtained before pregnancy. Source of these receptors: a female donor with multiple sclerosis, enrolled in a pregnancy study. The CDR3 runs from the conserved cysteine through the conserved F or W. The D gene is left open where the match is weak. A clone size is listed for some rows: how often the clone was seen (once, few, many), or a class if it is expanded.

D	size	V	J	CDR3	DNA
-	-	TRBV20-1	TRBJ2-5	CSAGYQETQYF	TGCAGTGCCGGGTACCAAGAGACCCAGTACTTC
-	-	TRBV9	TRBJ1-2	CASSVAGSGYTF	TGTGCCAGCAGCGTAGCGGGGAGCGGCTACACCTTC
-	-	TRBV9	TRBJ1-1	CASSVGGRTEAFF	TGTGCCAGCAGCGTAGGGGGCAGGACTGAAGCTTTCTTT
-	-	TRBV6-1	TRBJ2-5	CASSEAAQETQYF	TGTGCCAGCAGTGAAGCGGCCCAAGAGACCCAGTACTTC
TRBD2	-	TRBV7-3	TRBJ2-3	CASSTTSGKADTQYF	TGTGCCAGCAGCACGACTAGCGGGAAGGCAGATACGCAGTATTTT
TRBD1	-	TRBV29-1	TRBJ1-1	CSVDRGVTEAFF	TGCAGCGTCGACAGGGGTGTCACTGAAGCTTTCTTT
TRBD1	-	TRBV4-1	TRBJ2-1	CASSLQGRDEQFF	TGCGCCAGCAGCTTACAGGGGCGGGATGAGCAGTTCTTC
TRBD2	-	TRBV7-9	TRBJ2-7	CASRASGSYEQYF	TGTGCCAGCAGGGCTAGCGGCTCCTACGAGCAGTACTTC
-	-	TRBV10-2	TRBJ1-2	CASSESMARRVDGYTF	TGCGCCAGCAGTGAGTCGATGGCGAGGCGGGTGGATGGCTACACCTTC
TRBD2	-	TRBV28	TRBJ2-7	CASRPGLAYEQYF	TGTGCCAGCAGACCGGGACTAGCCTACGAGCAGTACTTC
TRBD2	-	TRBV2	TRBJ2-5	CASSETGTSGGTQYF	TGTGCCAGCAGTGAAACCGGGACTAGCGGGGGTACCCAGTACTTC
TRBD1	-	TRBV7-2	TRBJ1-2	CASSLRTGGDGYTF	TGTGCCAGCAGCCTGAGGACAGGGGGAGATGGCTACACCTTC
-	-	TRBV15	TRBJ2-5	CATSRYTGQQETQYF	TGTGCCACCAGCAGATATACCGGACAGCAAGAGACCCAGTACTTC
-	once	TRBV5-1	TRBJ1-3	CASSWGGGASGNTIYF	TGCGCCAGCAGCTGGGGAGGGGGGGCATCTGGAAACACCATATATTTT
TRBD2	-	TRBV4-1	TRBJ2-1	CASSQAPSGRGEQFF	TGCGCCAGCAGCCAAGCCCCTAGCGGGAGAGGTGAGCAGTTCTTC
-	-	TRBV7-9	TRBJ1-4	CASSLASQVAEKLFF	TGTGCCAGCAGCTTAGCGTCCCAGGTTGCGGAAAAACTGTTTTTT
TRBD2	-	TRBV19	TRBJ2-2	CASSGTSGTGELFF	TGTGCCAGTAGTGGGACTAGCGGCACCGGGGAGCTGTTTTTT
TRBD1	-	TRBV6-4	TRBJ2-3	CASSQDRGQADTQYF	TGTGCCAGCAGTCAGGACAGGGGTCAAGCAGATACGCAGTATTTT
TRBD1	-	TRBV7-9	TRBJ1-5	CASSLDRGRPLDF	TGTGCCAGCAGCCTGGACAGGGGGCGACCGTTGGATTTT
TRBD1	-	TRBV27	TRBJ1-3	CASSTTTGLGNTIYF	TGTGCCAGCAGTACCACGACAGGGCTTGGAAACACCATATATTTT
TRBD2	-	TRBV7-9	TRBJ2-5	CASSSLLAGKQETQYF	TGTGCCAGCAGCTCACTTCTAGCGGGGAAGCAAGAGACCCAGTACTTC
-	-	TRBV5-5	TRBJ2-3	CASSLGAYEDTQYF	TGTGCCAGCAGCTTGGGGGCTTACGAAGATACGCAGTATTTT
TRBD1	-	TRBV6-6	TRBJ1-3	CASSQGTAITGNTIYF	TGTGCCAGCAGCCAGGGGACAGCCATAACTGGAAACACCATATATTTT